The sequence of this TCR beta chain was determined in a study of Graves' ophthalmopathy and Graves' hyperthyroidism. Study summary: Hyperthyroidism was classified as stable if no ophthalmopathy occurred within 18 months of follow-up. Findings and caveats of the study: Most thyroid-expanded clonotypes exceeding 0.001 frequency were also found in blood.

CDR1 and CDR2 (germline): LNHNV, YYDKDF (reference sequence). Trimming left V 0 bases short and J 11 bases short, with 23 bases between. This CDR3 comprises 17 residues. Turning to this clonotype: Antigen unknown.

Using RNA transcripts, the TCR beta CDR3 regions were amplified. HTBI-primed first-round RT-PCR preceded second-round multiplex PCR. TCRdb used MiXCR to reprocess the multiplex PCR reads, holding one entry per CDR3 protein. The sample shows about 550,000 distinct CDR3 sequences, less than 45% of them seen only once. Exclusion applied to patients with other autoimmune diseases, uncontrolled infections, pregnancy or lactation. The chain carries TRBV15 and TRBJ1-5; D is possibly TRBD1 (6 bases). Material for sequencing was peripheral blood or thyroid tissue (not recorded which). This clonotype was obtained from an adult man with Graves' hyperthyroidism. The CDR3 DNA sequence: TGTGCCACCAGCAGAGATCTCCGGGACACAGGACAAGAGACCCAGCATTTT. Translation gives CATSRDLRDTGQETQHF. Full variable domain (missing parts from reference TRBV15 and TRBJ1-5): DAMVIQNPRYQVTQFGKPVTLSCSQTLNHNVMYWYQQKSSQAPKLLFHYYDKDFNNEADTPDNFQSRRPNTSFCFLDIRSPGLGDTAMYLCATSRDLRDTGQETQHFGDGTRLSIL.